A selection of T cell receptor beta chains follows, all from one sample in a study of blood T cell repertoires in COVID-19. Measured with immunoSEQ multiplex PCR; TCRdb has only the in-frame clones, and not every one. The table lists tens of thousands of clones, around four fifths of them singletons. Sequenced material: peripheral blood. Receptors were obtained from a human donor in a cohort sampled during active COVID-19. Each CDR3 is given with its conserved first and last residue. The D gene is left open where the match is weak. Expanded clones are given a class, and other clones once, few, many or no size at all.

clone_size: -
v_call: TRBV5-4
j_call: TRBJ1-1
d_call: -
cdr3_nt: TGTGCCAGTCGGCGCGGAGCGGACACTGAAGCTTTCTTT
cdr3_aa: CASRRGADTEAFF

clone_size: -
v_call: TRBV11-1
j_call: TRBJ1-2
d_call: -
cdr3_nt: TGTGCCAGCAGCCGTAACGGCGGCAGAGGCGGCTATGGCTACACCTTC
cdr3_aa: CASSRNGGRGGYGYTF

clone_size: -
v_call: TRBV7-8
j_call: TRBJ2-3
d_call: TRBD2
cdr3_nt: TGTGCCAGCAGCGTGGGGACTAGCATGAGAGATACGCAGTATTTT
cdr3_aa: CASSVGTSMRDTQYF

clone_size: once
v_call: TRBV5-1
j_call: TRBJ2-2
d_call: TRBD2
cdr3_nt: TGCGCCAGCAGCTTGGGATTAGCGGGGATGACCGGGGAGCTGTTTTTT
cdr3_aa: CASSLGLAGMTGELFF

clone_size: once
v_call: TRBV6-1
j_call: TRBJ2-1
d_call: TRBD2
cdr3_nt: TGTGCCAGCAGTGAGGCCCGGACTAGCGGGTACGAGCAGTTCTTC
cdr3_aa: CASSEARTSGYEQFF

clone_size: -
v_call: TRBV6-6
j_call: TRBJ1-6
d_call: TRBD1
cdr3_nt: TGTGCCAGCAGTCCCCGAAGACAGGGGGACACCTATAATTCACCCCTCCACTTT
cdr3_aa: CASSPRRQGDTYNSPLHF

clone_size: -
v_call: TRBV30
j_call: TRBJ2-7
d_call: -
cdr3_nt: TGTGCCTGGACCTACCCCGGGAGCGGCCGCTACGAGCAGTACTTC
cdr3_aa: CAWTYPGSGRYEQYF

clone_size: once
v_call: TRBV11-3
j_call: TRBJ2-2
d_call: -
cdr3_nt: TGTGCCAGCAGCTCCCCACAAGCGAACACCGGGGAGCTGTTTTTT
cdr3_aa: CASSSPQANTGELFF

clone_size: -
v_call: TRBV5-1
j_call: TRBJ1-1
d_call: -
cdr3_nt: TGCGCCAGCAGCTTTCGCATAGGGGTCGGATTTCAAGCTTTCTTT
cdr3_aa: CASSFRIGVGFQAFF

clone_size: -
v_call: TRBV30
j_call: TRBJ2-3
d_call: TRBD2
cdr3_nt: TGTGCCTGGAGTGTAGCTAGCGGGGGGCGCACAGATACGCAGTATTTT
cdr3_aa: CAWSVASGGRTDTQYF

clone_size: -
v_call: TRBV27
j_call: TRBJ2-1
d_call: TRBD1
cdr3_nt: TGTGCCAGCAGTTTAGCAGGGGGCGCGACTAATGAGCAGTTCTTC
cdr3_aa: CASSLAGGATNEQFF

clone_size: -
v_call: TRBV5-6
j_call: TRBJ2-7
d_call: TRBD1
cdr3_nt: TGTGCCAGCAGCTCACTACGGACAGGGGTCGAGCAGTACTTC
cdr3_aa: CASSSLRTGVEQYF

clone_size: -
v_call: TRBV2
j_call: TRBJ1-4
d_call: TRBD1
cdr3_nt: TGTGCCAGCAGCGGGACAGGGGGCGCTAATGAAAAACTGTTTTTT
cdr3_aa: CASSGTGGANEKLFF

clone_size: -
v_call: TRBV5-1
j_call: TRBJ2-2
d_call: TRBD2
cdr3_nt: TGCGCCAGCAGCCCAACTAGCGGGGCCAACACCGGGGAGCTGTTTTTT
cdr3_aa: CASSPTSGANTGELFF

clone_size: -
v_call: TRBV7-9
j_call: TRBJ2-5
d_call: TRBD2
cdr3_nt: TGTGCCAGCAGCTGGCTAGCGGATCAAGAGACCCAGTACTTC
cdr3_aa: CASSWLADQETQYF

clone_size: -
v_call: TRBV7-9
j_call: TRBJ1-6
d_call: -
cdr3_nt: TGTGCCAGCAGCTTGGAGGTTAGCTCCTATAATTCACCCCTCCACTTT
cdr3_aa: CASSLEVSSYNSPLHF

clone_size: -
v_call: TRBV11-2
j_call: TRBJ2-5
d_call: -
cdr3_nt: TGTGCCAGCAGCCTTCAAGAGACCCAGTACTTC
cdr3_aa: CASSLQETQYF

clone_size: -
v_call: TRBV2
j_call: TRBJ2-5
d_call: -
cdr3_nt: TGTGCCAGCAGTGAGGGGCCAAGGGAGACCCAGTACTTC
cdr3_aa: CASSEGPRETQYF

clone_size: -
v_call: TRBV7-9
j_call: TRBJ1-4
d_call: TRBD1
cdr3_nt: TGTGCCAGTCGACAGGGGGTTGAAAAACTGTTTTTT
cdr3_aa: CASRQGVEKLFF

clone_size: -
v_call: TRBV6-5
j_call: TRBJ1-2
d_call: TRBD1
cdr3_nt: TGTGCCAGCAGCCACAGGGGGCCGGACTATGGCTACACCTTC
cdr3_aa: CASSHRGPDYGYTF

clone_size: few
v_call: TRBV6-6
j_call: TRBJ1-5
d_call: TRBD1
cdr3_nt: TGTGCCAGCAGTCGACAGGGGAACAATCAGCCCCAGCATTTT
cdr3_aa: CASSRQGNNQPQHF

clone_size: -
v_call: TRBV5-6
j_call: TRBJ2-7
d_call: TRBD1
cdr3_nt: TGTGCCAGCAGCTTTCAGGGGGCCTTGTTCGAGCAGTACTTC
cdr3_aa: CASSFQGALFEQYF

clone_size: -
v_call: TRBV20-1
j_call: TRBJ2-7
d_call: TRBD1
cdr3_nt: TGCAGTGCTGAAGAGACAGGGCAGCAGTACTTC
cdr3_aa: CSAEETGQQYF

clone_size: -
v_call: TRBV5-1
j_call: TRBJ2-1
d_call: TRBD2
cdr3_nt: TGCGCCAGCAGCTTGGAAGGTAGCGGGGGGGCATCGCAGTTCTTC
cdr3_aa: CASSLEGSGGASQFF

clone_size: few
v_call: TRBV7-8
j_call: TRBJ1-5
d_call: -
cdr3_nt: TGTGCCAGCAGCTTGGGGACTGCTAATCAGCCCCAGCATTTT
cdr3_aa: CASSLGTANQPQHF

clone_size: -
v_call: TRBV7-9
j_call: TRBJ2-1
d_call: TRBD2
cdr3_nt: TGTGCCAGCAGCTTAATGGCTAGCGGGGGACTCAGCAATGAGCAGTTCTTC
cdr3_aa: CASSLMASGGLSNEQFF